Below are 30 T cell receptor beta chains sequenced from a single sample in a study of regulatory T cells in long-lasting Graves disease. The time point denotes: newly diagnosed GD, antithyroid drugs for less than 3 months. Researchers made the TCR library from RNA that was extracted from PBMCs. The authors built TCR beta libraries using iRepertoire HTBI primers and Arm-PCR of CDR3 regions. TCRdb reanalysed the multiplex PCR reads using MiXCR and keeps one entry per CDR3 protein. Among 500,000 or so distinct CDR3 sequences listed, 13% to 15% were seen once. The same sample was also studied in work on T cells in Graves' hyperthyroidism and ophthalmopathy.

This material consisted of peripheral blood mononuclear cells (PBMCs), taken at new diagnosis, from a patient treated with antithyroid drugs. These TCRs come from a woman aged 50 to 60 with Graves disease.

This clonotype was seen ten or more times. The V and J genes are TRBV18 and TRBJ1-1; 8 nucleotides agree with TRBD1. Germline lookup yields CDR1 KGHSH and CDR2 LQKENI. The CDR3 has 13 amino acids. The trim removed 6 bases at V and 7 bases at J, leaving 7 bases unmatched. The CDR3 reads CASSGQGNGEAFF. DNA of the CDR3: TGTGCCAGCTCCGGACAGGGTAACGGTGAAGCTTTCTTT.

This clonotype was counted ten times or more. V usage is TRBV14 and J usage is TRBJ2-1; a weak D match, TRBD1 (6 bases). Germline-derived CDR1 and CDR2 are SGHDN and FVKESK. CDR3 length equals 14 residues. V dropped 5 bases and J dropped 6 bases, with 14 bases sitting between them. The CDR3 DNA reads TGTGCCAGCAGCAGGGGCAGGGGAGCCAATGAGCAGTTCTTC. It yields the protein CASSRGRGANEQFF.

This clonotype was observed a handful of times. The chain employs TRBV19 and TRBJ2-3; a possible D gene is TRBD1 (6 bases). Between the trimmed V and J ends, which lost 3 bases and 6 bases, there was a span of 19 bases. The CDR3 loop spans 16 amino acids. Germline CDR1 LNHDA, CDR2 SQIVND (reference sequence). The CDR3 DNA reads as TGTGCCAGTAGTATCGGGCCAGGGGCCTCGAGGGATACGCAGTATTTT. Translating gives CASSIGPGASRDTQYF.

A single count supports this clonotype. The chain carries TRBV7-2 and TRBJ1-1; TRBD1 might be the D (6 bases). The CDR3 has 19 amino acids. Germline V CDR1 and CDR2: SGHTA, FQGNSA. Trimming cost V 2 bases and J 3 bases, with 25 bases left between them. The DNA of the CDR3 is TGTGCCAGCAGCTTAACTGTTGGGGGTTCGGCAGGGGTACACACTGAAGCTTTCTTT. Protein: CASSLTVGGSAGVHTEAFF. The whole variable domain, remainder taken from reference TRBV7-2 and TRBJ1-1, is GAGVSQSPSNKVTEKGKDVELRCDPISGHTALYWYRQSLGQGLEFLIYFQGNSAPDKSGLPSDRFSAERTGGSVSTLTIQRTQQEDSAVYLCASSLTVGGSAGVHTEAFFGQGTRLTVV.

This clonotype was counted only a few times. This chain links TRBV5-7 with TRBJ1-1; D unclear. TRBV5-7 is classed as an ORF, of uncertain function. The length of the CDR3 is 15 residues. The germline V and J ends were trimmed by 1 base and 3 bases, with 13 bases remaining between them. CDR3 bases: TGTGCCAGCAGCTTGATCGGCAGACCCTACACTGAAGCTTTCTTT. This codes for CASSLIGRPYTEAFF.

Many counts were recorded for this clonotype. V is TRBV12-3 or TRBV12-4 and J is TRBJ1-2, with D possibly matching TRBD1 (5 bases). V dropped 7 bases and J dropped 4 bases, with 19 bases sitting between them. The CDR3 runs 15 residues. This CDR3 is CASTTFRGQFYGYTF. Here the CDR3 DNA reads TGTGCCAGCACCACCTTTCGGGGCCAGTTCTATGGCTACACCTTC.

V usage is TRBV28 and J usage is TRBJ2-7, with a possible D match to TRBD2 (5 bases). Germline loops: CDR1 MDHEN, CDR2 SYDVKM. The CDR3 runs 13 residues. Trimming removed 7 bases at V and 3 bases at J, with 13 bases between. For the CDR3, the DNA is TGTGCCAGCACCCTCCCCGGGGACTACGAGCAGTACTTC. It specifies CASTLPGDYEQYF.

V is TRBV7-8 and J is TRBJ1-6, with D unresolved. This CDR3 spans 16 amino acids. From germline, CDR1 is SGHVS and CDR2 FQNEAQ. The V end was cut by 6 bases, the J end by 7 bases, with 19 bases between. DNA for the CDR3: TGTGCCAGCAGTGAGGGAGGGTCGCCTTTAAATTCACCCCTCCACTTT. It translates to CASSEGGSPLNSPLHF.

With regard to this clonotype: A much larger clone lies a single base off, so this may be a read error. The genes are TRBV28 and TRBJ2-1; D may be TRBD2 (5 bases). V gave up 2 bases and J gave up 10 bases, with 33 bases separating them. Germline CDR1 MDHEN, CDR2 SYDVKM. The CDR3 covers 20 residues. CDR3: CASSLISRGPEGRSSYEQFF. The CDR3 DNA follows: TGTGCCAGCAGTTTAATTTCTCGGGGTCCCGAGGGTAGAAGCTCCTACGAGCAGTTCTTC. The variable domain in full, completed from reference TRBV28 and TRBJ2-1, reads DVKVTQSSRYLVKRTGEKVFLECVQDMDHENMFWYRQDPGLGLRLIYFSYDVKMKEKGDIPEGYSVSREKKERFSLILESASTNQTSMYLCASSLISRGPEGRSSYEQFFGPGTRLTVL.

This clonotype has at least ten counts. The V gene is TRBV27, the J gene TRBJ2-7, with 8 bases identical to TRBD2. This CDR3 region has 14 residues. Germline-derived CDR1 and CDR2 are MNHEY and SMNVEV (reference sequence). Trimming at V came to 3 bases and at J to 2 bases, leaving 3 bases not matched to a gene. CDR3 coding DNA: TGTGCCAGCAGTTTCACTAGCGGCACCTACGAGCAGTACTTC. It yields the protein CASSFTSGTYEQYF.

The chain links TRBV3-1 to TRBJ2-7, with a tentative D call TRBD1 (5 bases). The germline V and J ends were trimmed by 0 bases and 7 bases, with 16 bases remaining between them. The CDR3 is 15 amino acids. Germline assignment: CDR1 LGHDT and CDR2 YNNKEL (reference sequence). The CDR3 spells CASSQDMVEGAEQYF. The CDR3 nucleotides are TGTGCCAGCAGCCAAGATATGGTTGAAGGGGCTGAGCAGTACTTC.

In its sample, this clonotype was seen many times. The chain links TRBV11-2 to TRBJ1-3; no reliable D call. This CDR3 spans 15 amino acids. Germline V CDR1 and CDR2: SGHAT, FQNNGV. V gave up 0 bases and J gave up 0 bases, with 6 bases separating them. The CDR3 here is CASSLDRSSGNTIYF. The CDR3 region has the DNA TGTGCCAGCAGCTTAGACAGGTCCTCTGGAAACACCATATATTTT.

This clonotype was counted many times. The chain is built from TRBV29-1 and TRBJ2-3, with 9 bases that match TRBD2. The CDR3 is 14 amino acids. Germline CDR1 SQVTM, CDR2 ANQGSEA. V lost 7 bases to trimming and J lost 0 bases; unmatched junction nucleotides: 5. The CDR3 bases are TGCAGCGGTGCCGGGACTAGCAGCACAGATACGCAGTATTTT. It codes for CSGAGTSSTDTQYF.

This clonotype was recorded at least ten times. The V and J genes are TRBV28 and TRBJ2-2; TRBD2 aligns across 8 bases. This CDR3 has 19 residues. V gave up 7 bases and J gave up 4 bases; unmatched junction bases: 20. The germline gives CDR1 MDHEN, CDR2 SYDVKM. CDR3 loop: CASTLPVGVAGSSTGELFF. CDR3 coding DNA: TGTGCCAGCACCCTCCCGGTGGGGGTAGCGGGATCGAGCACCGGGGAGCTGTTTTTT.

This clonotype was found many times. J is TRBJ1-5 and V is TRBV6-5; D call uncertain. The CDR3 has 14 residues. CDR1 and CDR2 from the germline V gene are MNHEY and SVGAGI. Trimming stripped 2 bases from V and 0 bases from J, with 5 bases between. The CDR3 reads CASSYGNSNQPQHF. The CDR3 DNA follows: TGTGCCAGCAGTTACGGGAATAGCAATCAGCCCCAGCATTTT.

This clonotype was recorded many times. The V call is TRBV28, the J call TRBJ2-7, with 11 bases that match TRBD2. J was trimmed by 6 bases and V by 2 bases; bases with no gene match: 6. CDR1 is MDHEN and CDR2 is SYDVKM in the germline V gene. This CDR3 is built from 15 residues. CDR3: CASSLLLAGVREQYF. CDR3 DNA sequence: TGTGCCAGCAGTTTACTACTAGCGGGAGTTCGCGAGCAGTACTTC. Drawing the rest from reference TRBV28 and TRBJ2-7, the complete variable domain is DVKVTQSSRYLVKRTGEKVFLECVQDMDHENMFWYRQDPGLGLRLIYFSYDVKMKEKGDIPEGYSVSREKKERFSLILESASTNQTSMYLCASSLLLAGVREQYFGPGTRLTVT.

The CDR3 sequence is CSVWDRNYGYTF. The DNA of the CDR3 is TGCAGCGTTTGGGACAGAAACTATGGCTACACCTTC. The rearrangement uses TRBV29-1 and TRBJ1-2, with 7 bases aligning to TRBD1. V gave up 5 bases and J gave up 2 bases; unmatched junction bases: 2. This CDR3 is built from 12 residues. Germline V gene lookup returns CDR1 SQVTM and CDR2 ANQGSEA.

This clonotype was recorded many times. The J gene is TRBJ1-4, the V gene TRBV28; D is undetermined. The CDR3 extends over 13 amino acids. Trimming cost V 4 bases and J 7 bases, with 10 bases left between them. The germline CDR1 and CDR2 sequences are MDHEN and SYDVKM. The CDR3 loop reads CASSWGLGEKLFF. The CDR3 bases are TGTGCCAGCAGTTGGGGATTGGGTGAAAAACTGTTTTTT. Using reference TRBV28 and TRBJ1-4 for the parts outside the CDR3, the full variable domain is DVKVTQSSRYLVKRTGEKVFLECVQDMDHENMFWYRQDPGLGLRLIYFSYDVKMKEKGDIPEGYSVSREKKERFSLILESASTNQTSMYLCASSWGLGEKLFFGSGTQLSVL.

The gene calls are TRBV9 and TRBJ2-1; D is perhaps TRBD2 (6 bases). The CDR3 length is 16 residues. Germline V lookup: CDR1 SGDLS, CDR2 YYNGEE. V was pared by 0 bases and J by 7 bases, with 17 bases between. The CDR3 loop is CASSVGLAPRGNEQFF. The CDR3 DNA sequence: TGTGCCAGCAGCGTAGGTCTAGCGCCCCGAGGGAATGAGCAGTTCTTC.

This clonotype showed up many times. V usage is TRBV20-1 and J usage is TRBJ2-5; 8 bases align to TRBD2. The V gene's germline CDR1 is DFQATT and CDR2 SNEGSKA (reference sequence). This CDR3 is 15 amino acids long. V dropped 3 bases and J dropped 0; count of bases not matched to a gene: 6. CDR3 protein: CSASGSSGYQETQYF. Written as DNA, the CDR3 is TGCAGTGCTAGTGGGTCTAGCGGGTACCAAGAGACCCAGTACTTC.

V and J are TRBV24-1 and TRBJ2-3, with 9 bases aligning to TRBD1. There are 15 residues in the CDR3. Trimming at V came to 6 bases and at J to 1 base, leaving 4 bases not matched to a gene. Germline assignment: CDR1 KGHDR and CDR2 SFDVKD. CDR3 nucleotides: TGTGCCACCAGTACAGGGGGCAGGGGCACAGATACGCAGTATTTT. Protein: CATSTGGRGTDTQYF.

CDR3 protein: CASSQANVLQPQHF. CDR3 bases: TGCGCCAGCAGCCAAGCGAATGTTCTTCAGCCCCAGCATTTT. V usage is TRBV4-1 and J usage is TRBJ1-5; D not resolved. V was pared by 1 base and J by 6 bases, with 10 bases between. Per the germline V gene, CDR1 is MGHRA and CDR2 is YSYEKL. The CDR3 consists of 14 residues.

The CDR3 here is CASSQGTGHNQPQHF. For the CDR3, the DNA is TGCGCCAGCAGCCAAGGAACGGGACACAATCAGCCCCAGCATTTT. The genes are TRBV4-1 and TRBJ1-5; possible D gene TRBD1, 6 bases. Germline-derived CDR1 and CDR2 are MGHRA and YSYEKL. CDR3 length: 15 amino acids. Trimming removed 1 base from V and 3 bases from J, with 10 bases in between.

The rearrangement joins TRBV10-3 to TRBJ2-3; no definite D call. This CDR3 spans 14 amino acids. CDR1 ENHRY and CDR2 SYGVKD come from the germline V gene. V was cut by 0 bases and J by 6 bases, with 10 bases left in between. DNA of the CDR3: TGTGCCATCAGTGAGTCTACTCGTGAGGATACGCAGTATTTT. It is translated as CAISESTREDTQYF.

This clonotype has a count of ten or more. The chain carries TRBV18 and TRBJ2-5, with TRBD1 identical over 7 bases. This CDR3 comprises 12 residues. Trimming took 8 bases from V and 4 from J; bases not matched to a gene: 4. CDR1 and CDR2 from the germline V gene are KGHSH and LQKENI. CDR3 sequence reads: CASTRQGETQYF. The CDR3 DNA is TGTGCCAGCACGCGACAGGGAGAGACCCAGTACTTC.

The chain is built from TRBV28 and TRBJ1-1; tentative D call: TRBD1 (6 bases). This CDR3 spans 15 amino acids. V was pared by 6 bases and J by 1 base, with 15 bases between. Germline V CDR1 and CDR2: MDHEN, SYDVKM. CDR3 amino acids: CASSHPRGENTEAFF. The CDR3 nucleotides read TGTGCCAGCAGCCACCCCAGGGGAGAGAACACTGAAGCTTTCTTT.

The sample holds a few counts of this clonotype. The chain links TRBV27 to TRBJ2-7; 12 bases fit TRBD2. The CDR3 spans 15 residues. Per germline, CDR1 MNHEY and CDR2 SMNVEV (reference sequence). The V and J ends lost 5 bases and 6 bases, in that order; junction bases with no gene match: 8. CDR3 protein: CASSIHRTSGTEQYF. In DNA, the CDR3 is TGTGCCAGCAGTATCCACCGGACTAGCGGGACCGAGCAGTACTTC.

This clonotype was picked up many times. This chain links TRBV7-8 with TRBJ1-5, with D uncertain. Germline V gene sequence: CDR1 SGHVS, CDR2 FQNEAQ. CDR3 length: 13 residues. V was shortened by 6 bases and J by 5 bases, with 11 bases between the two germline ends. The CDR3 DNA reads TGTGCCAGCAGTCGGGAAGGTGATCAGCCCCAGCATTTT. This translates into CASSREGDQPQHF.

This clonotype was counted ten times or more. This chain joins TRBV11-2 and TRBJ2-7; D not certain. CDR3 length equals 15 residues. Germline assignment: CDR1 SGHAT and CDR2 FQNNGV. V lost 5 bases and J 3 bases, leaving 17 bases between the germline ends. CDR3 in DNA: TGTGCCAGCAGCCTACGGCGAAACATCGACTACGAGCAGTACTTC. It yields the protein CASSLRRNIDYEQYF.

This clonotype was seen ten or more times. This chain connects TRBV13 to TRBJ1-4; D remains unclear. Germline loops: CDR1 PRHDT, CDR2 FYEKMQ (reference sequence). Trimming took off 0 bases at V and 6 bases at J, with 8 bases between the two ends. The CDR3 runs to 14 residues. The CDR3, as DNA: TGTGCCAGCAGCTTAGGCGGGTCGTATGAAAAACTGTTTTTT. This gives the protein CASSLGGSYEKLFF.